This T cell receptor beta chain was sequenced during a study of type 1 regulatory T cells. At the level of the study: T-allo10 is a Tr1-enriched, alloantigen-specific CD4 T cell product made in vitro.

TCRdb itself ran the reads through MiXCR, one entry per CDR3 protein. The sample shows about 68,000 distinct CDR3 sequences, around 63% of them seen only once. This CDR3 is 16 amino acids long. Germline V gives CDR1 KGHSH, CDR2 LQKENI. Trimming at V came to 6 bases and at J to 0 bases, leaving 8 bases not matched to a gene. This clonotype was counted only a few times. What it binds is unknown. Sequencing was carried out using cultured T cells, either the whole culture or a sorted T cell fraction (not recorded which). Subset given: Tr1-enriched cell product generated in vitro against host alloantigens. This sequence was found in a human donor in good health. The chain carries TRBV18 and TRBJ1-5; 7 nucleotides line up with TRBD1. The CDR3 coding sequence is TGTGCCAGCTCCACAGCAGGGGGTGGTAGCAATCAGCCCCAGCATTTT. Protein sequence: CASSTAGGGSNQPQHF.